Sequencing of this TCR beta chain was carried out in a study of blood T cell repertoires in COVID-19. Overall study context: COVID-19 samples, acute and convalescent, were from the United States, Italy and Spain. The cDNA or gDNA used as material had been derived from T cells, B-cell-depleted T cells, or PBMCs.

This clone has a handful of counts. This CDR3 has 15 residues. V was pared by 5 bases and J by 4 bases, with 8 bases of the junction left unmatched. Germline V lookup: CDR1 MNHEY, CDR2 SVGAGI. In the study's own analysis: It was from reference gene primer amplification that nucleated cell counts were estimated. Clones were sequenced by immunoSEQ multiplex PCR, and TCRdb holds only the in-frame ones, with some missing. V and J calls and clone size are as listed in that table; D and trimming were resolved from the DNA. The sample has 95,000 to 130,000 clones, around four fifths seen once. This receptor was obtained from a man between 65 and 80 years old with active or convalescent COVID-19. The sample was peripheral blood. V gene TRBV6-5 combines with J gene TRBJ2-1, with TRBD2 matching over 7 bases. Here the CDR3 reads CASSPSSGGYNEQFF. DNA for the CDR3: TGTGCCAGCAGTCCCTCTAGCGGAGGGTACAATGAGCAGTTCTTC.